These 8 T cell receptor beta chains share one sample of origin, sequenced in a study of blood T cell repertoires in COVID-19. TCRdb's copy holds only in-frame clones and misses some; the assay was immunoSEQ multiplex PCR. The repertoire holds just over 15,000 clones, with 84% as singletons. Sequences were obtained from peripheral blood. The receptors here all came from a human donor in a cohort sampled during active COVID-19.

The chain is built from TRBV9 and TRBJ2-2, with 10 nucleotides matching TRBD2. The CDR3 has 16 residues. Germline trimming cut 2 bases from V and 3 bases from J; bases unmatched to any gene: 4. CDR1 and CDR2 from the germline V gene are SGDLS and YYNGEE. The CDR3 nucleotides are TGTGCCAGCAGCGTCGGGACTAGCGCCCACACCGGGGAGCTGTTTTTT. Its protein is CASSVGTSAHTGELFF.

CDR3 DNA sequence: TGTGCCAGCTCACCAGAGCCGGACAGCAACTATGGCTACACCTTC. Protein: CASSPEPDSNYGYTF. The V call is TRBV18, the J call TRBJ1-2, with D possibly TRBD1 on 6 matching bases. Looked up from germline, CDR1 is KGHSH and CDR2 is LQKENI. V was cut by 2 bases and J by 2 bases, with 12 bases left in between. The CDR3 sequence is 15 residues long. Based on the CDR3 plus reference TRBV18 and TRBJ1-2, the full variable domain is NAGVMQNPRHLVRRRGQEARLRCSPMKGHSHVYWYRQLPEEGLKFMVYLQKENIIDESGMPKERFSAEFPKEGPSILRIQQVVRGDSAAYFCASSPEPDSNYGYTFGSGTRLTVV.

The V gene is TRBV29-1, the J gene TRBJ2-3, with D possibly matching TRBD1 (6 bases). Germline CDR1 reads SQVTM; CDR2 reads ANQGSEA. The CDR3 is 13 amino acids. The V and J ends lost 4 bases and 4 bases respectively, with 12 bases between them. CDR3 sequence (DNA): TGCAGCGTTGTCCAGGGGAGCCCAGATACGCAGTATTTT. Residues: CSVVQGSPDTQYF.

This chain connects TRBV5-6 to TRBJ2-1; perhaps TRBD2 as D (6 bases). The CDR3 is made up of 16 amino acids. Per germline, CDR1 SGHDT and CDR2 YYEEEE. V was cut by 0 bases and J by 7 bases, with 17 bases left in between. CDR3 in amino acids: CASSLGHAGKGNEQFF. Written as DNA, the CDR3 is TGTGCCAGCAGCTTGGGTCACGCGGGGAAGGGGAATGAGCAGTTCTTC.

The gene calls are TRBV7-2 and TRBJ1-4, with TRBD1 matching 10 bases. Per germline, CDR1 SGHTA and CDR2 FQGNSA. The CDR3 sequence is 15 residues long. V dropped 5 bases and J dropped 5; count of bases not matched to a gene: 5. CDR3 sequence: CASSARDRGNEKLFF. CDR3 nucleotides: TGTGCCAGCAGCGCAAGGGACAGGGGAAATGAAAAACTGTTTTTT.

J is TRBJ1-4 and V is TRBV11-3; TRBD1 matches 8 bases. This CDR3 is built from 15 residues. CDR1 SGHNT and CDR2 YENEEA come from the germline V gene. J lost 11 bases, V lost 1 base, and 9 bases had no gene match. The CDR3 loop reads CASSLGPGGGKKLFF. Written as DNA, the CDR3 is TGTGCCAGCAGCTTAGGACCAGGGGGCGGGAAGAAACTGTTTTTT. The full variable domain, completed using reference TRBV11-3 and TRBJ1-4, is EAGVVQSPRYKIIEKKQPVAFWCNPISGHNTLYWYLQNLGQGPELLIRYENEEAVDDSQLPKDRFSAERLKGVDSTLKIQPAELGDSAVYLCASSLGPGGGKKLFFGSGTQLSVL.

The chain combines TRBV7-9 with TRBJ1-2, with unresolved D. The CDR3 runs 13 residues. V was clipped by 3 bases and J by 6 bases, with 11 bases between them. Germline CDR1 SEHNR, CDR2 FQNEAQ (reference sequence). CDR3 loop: CASSFTLSDGYTF. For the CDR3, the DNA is TGTGCCAGCAGCTTCACCTTGAGCGATGGCTACACCTTC.

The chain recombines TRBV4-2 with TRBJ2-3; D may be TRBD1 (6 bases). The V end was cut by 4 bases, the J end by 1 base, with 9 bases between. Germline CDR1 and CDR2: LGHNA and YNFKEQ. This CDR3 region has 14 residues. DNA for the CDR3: TGTGCCAGCAGCCGACGACAGGGCACAGATACGCAGTATTTT. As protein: CASSRRQGTDTQYF.